Only a few counts were recorded for the clone carrying this T cell receptor beta chain. No antigen is known for it. This sample stems from a study of molecular identifiers for immune sequencing clone quantification. General study findings and limits: Clones that exceeded 20 RNA copies held over 98% of effector molecules, yet under 1% in naive cells. Highly expanded clone sizes could be underestimated through barcode sharing by identical TCR molecules.

Via MiXCR, TCRdb re-called the PCR reads, giving one row per CDR3 protein. The table has around 460,000 distinct CDR3 sequences, around 21% seen once; the top ten hold about 0.8%. Germline V gene lookup returns CDR1 MNHEY and CDR2 SMNVEV (reference sequence). The germline V and J ends were trimmed by 6 bases and 2 bases, with 21 bases remaining between them. The length of the CDR3 is 17 residues. The sequencing sample was made of naive CD8+ T cells from blood, with Jurkat cell RNA spiked in. The subset here: FACS-sorted CD8+CD4-CCR7+CD45RA+ naive T cells. This clonotype was sampled from a human donor in good health. Some libraries in this study had Jurkat cell RNA spiked in. V gene TRBV27 combines with J gene TRBJ2-3; D gene ambiguous. This CDR3 reads CASSPYPSSVATDTQYF. CDR3 DNA: TGTGCCAGCAGCCCTTACCCCTCTTCGGTGGCCACAGATACGCAGTATTTT.